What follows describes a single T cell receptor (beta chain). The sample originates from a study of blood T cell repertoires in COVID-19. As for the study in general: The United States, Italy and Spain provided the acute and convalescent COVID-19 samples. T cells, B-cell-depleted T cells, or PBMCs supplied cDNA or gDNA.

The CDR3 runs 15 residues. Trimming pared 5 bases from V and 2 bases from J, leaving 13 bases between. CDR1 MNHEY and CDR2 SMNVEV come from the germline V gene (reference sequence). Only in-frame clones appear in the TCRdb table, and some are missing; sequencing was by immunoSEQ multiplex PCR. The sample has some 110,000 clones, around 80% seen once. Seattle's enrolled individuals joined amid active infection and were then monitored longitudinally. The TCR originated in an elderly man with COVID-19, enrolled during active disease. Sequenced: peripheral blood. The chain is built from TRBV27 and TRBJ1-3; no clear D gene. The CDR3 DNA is TGTGCCAGCAGTCTTTTCGGGAGGCCTGGAAACACCATATATTTT. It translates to CASSLFGRPGNTIYF.